This T cell receptor beta chain comes out of a study of vaccination and CD4 T cells after COVID-19. Study findings and constraints: Relatively few convalescent patients were studied, without early post-infection timepoints.

Treatment meaning: roughly 10-day PBMC culture with coronavirus spike peptide pools or control peptides (ViraFEST assay). During the years 2011-2018, before the COVID-19 pandemic, the unexposed donor's CD4+ T cells were collected. The ViraFEST method relied on peptide pools to expand antigen-specific T cells, followed by TCR sequencing. Two million PBMCs were grown per well alongside about 10 IU/ml IL-2 and 8 to 10 ug/ml peptide pools. In regard to this clonotype: The target antigen is unknown.

The CDR3 length is 15 residues. Germline V gene lookup returns CDR1 LGHNA and CDR2 YSLEER. V lost 4 bases to trimming and J lost 3 bases; unmatched junction nucleotides: 6. Sequence data for DNA of cultured CD4+ T cells were generated by the Oncomine TCR Beta short-read assay. DNA came from CD4+ T cells after culture. TCRdb called the PCR reads again in MiXCR, with one record for every CDR3 protein. The sample consists of fewer than 8,000 distinct CDR3 sequences, 32% of them appearing once. Sample: CD4+ T cells from blood, cultured in vitro. The receptor was isolated from a human donor in good health. This chain joins TRBV4-3 and TRBJ2-7; TRBD1 matches at 10 bases. This CDR3 is CASSPTTGGGYEQYF. The CDR3 DNA sequence: TGCGCCAGCAGCCCCACGACAGGGGGCGGCTACGAGCAGTACTTC.